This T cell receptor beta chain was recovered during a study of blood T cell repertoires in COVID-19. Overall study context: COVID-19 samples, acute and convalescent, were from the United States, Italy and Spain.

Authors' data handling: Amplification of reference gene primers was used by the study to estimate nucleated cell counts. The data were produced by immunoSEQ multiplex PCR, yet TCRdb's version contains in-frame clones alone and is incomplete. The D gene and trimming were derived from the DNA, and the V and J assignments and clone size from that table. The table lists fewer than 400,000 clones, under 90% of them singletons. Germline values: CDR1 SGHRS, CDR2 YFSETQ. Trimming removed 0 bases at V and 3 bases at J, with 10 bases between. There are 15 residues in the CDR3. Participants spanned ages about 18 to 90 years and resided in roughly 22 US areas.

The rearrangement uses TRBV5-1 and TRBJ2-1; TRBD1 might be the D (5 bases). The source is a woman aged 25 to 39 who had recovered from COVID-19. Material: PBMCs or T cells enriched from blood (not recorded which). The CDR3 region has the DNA TGCGCCAGCAGCTTGGAAGATAGGGGCTACAATGAGCAGTTCTTC. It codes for CASSLEDRGYNEQFF. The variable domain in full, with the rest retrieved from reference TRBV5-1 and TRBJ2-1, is KAGVTQTPRYLIKTRGQQVTLSCSPISGHRSVSWYQQTPGQGLQFLFEYFSETQRNKGNFPGRFSGRQFSNSRSEMNVSTLELGDSALYLCASSLEDRGYNEQFFGPGTRLTVL.